The T cell receptor (beta chain) under discussion was sequenced for a study of blood T cells in healthy people across ages. Study-level points and caveats: Reliance upon unsorted PBMCs precluded definitive naive versus antigen-experienced comparison. Compared with aged donors, long-lived donors showed fewer expanded clones, suggesting selection. Per-million-T-cell TCR beta diversity fell roughly linearly with age.

The germline V and J ends were trimmed by 5 bases and 6 bases, with 17 bases remaining between them. Germline CDR1 is SGHRS and CDR2 is YFSETQ. This CDR3 is 14 amino acids long. Details on this clonotype: Its antigen is unknown.

Donor samples were obtained from healthy Caucasian individuals from Russia, aged about 6 to 100. A sample-barcoded 5' primer and a J-beta primer mix were used in a second PCR of roughly 6 to 11 cycles. A single record per CDR3 protein comes from TCRdb applying MiXCR to the 5' RACE reads. The sample has over 700,000 distinct CDR3 sequences; roughly 53% are singletons. This receptor was taken from an elderly man in good health. The sample was blood. This chain links TRBV5-1 with TRBJ1-1; D is uncertain. CDR3 DNA sequence: TGCGCCAGCAGGAACAGCACCTGGTTCCCTGAAGCTTTCTTT. Encoded protein: CASRNSTWFPEAFF.